This T cell receptor (beta chain) comes out of a study of blood T cell repertoires in COVID-19 (dated by TCRdb to the early 2020s). At the level of the whole study: Collaborator samples came from the United States, Italy and Spain and covered acute and convalescent phases of COVID-19. The material from the prospective study consisted of cDNA or gDNA derived from T cells, B-cell-depleted T cells, or PBMCs. Subjects who had been exposed to COVID-19, were actively infected with it, or had recovered from it provided the deeply sampled blood TCRbeta repertoires that made up the dataset. The repertoires were made available in a free public database intended to serve as a resource for research on the immune response to SARS-CoV-2. The samples were drawn from the first 160 participants of the ongoing ImmuneRACE study and from over 950 subjects provided by 6 global collaborators. The sample metadata nearly always contained a de-identified subject ID, COVID-19 status, age in years and sex. Where HLA class I and class II types were available, the types were taken from metadata supplied by the sample provider, not from assay-based typing. Beyond this particular receptor, the publication reports: Clinical and demographic metadata were provided uncurated, with the amount varying by source and participant.

In Seattle, one collaborating source enrolled patients while the infection was active and tracked those patients longitudinally over the course of disease. Each collaborating institution followed its own protocols to collect whole blood in K2EDTA tubes. For TCRbeta analysis, collaborators shipped samples as frozen whole blood, isolated PBMCs, or DNA extracted from either of those sample types. According to the germline V gene (reference sequence), CDR1 reads LNHDA and CDR2 reads SQIVND. V and J lose 4 bases and 4 bases, and a span of 13 bases separates them. Inclusive of the bounding cysteine and phenylalanine, the CDR3 is 14 residues long. The retained sequence is limited to the CDR3, 42 bases, with the frame set at the first base. TCRbeta CDR3 regions were amplified from genomic DNA by means of the immunoSEQ Assay, a bias-controlled multiplex PCR. The paper's data handling went like this. The number of nucleated cells in each sample was estimated from the amplification of reference gene primers within the assay. To quantify the absolute abundance of each unique TCRbeta CDR3 rearrangement, sequence reads were collapsed and filtered. For each sample, productive Simpson clonality was calculated as the square root of Simpson's diversity index over productive rearrangements. Imported from immuneACCESS, the table was reduced by TCRdb to in-frame sequences with V and J called. These copies leave out some clones; in studies compared against another copy, an unresolved V gene accounts for under half, and the cause of the remainder is not known. V and J calls and clone size are given by that table; D and trimming were obtained from the DNA. The sample yields about 500,000 clones; 89% were counted once. The biggest ten clones account for around 0.92% of the sample.

Remarks on this clone: The specificity of this receptor is unknown. Base qualities are not at hand, and no much larger clone is one base apart.

This chain is built from TRBV19 and TRBJ2-5; the D gene is not confidently resolved. Sequencing was performed on peripheral blood. The receptor was isolated from a man aged 18 to 30 with COVID-19, enrolled during active disease. The base sequence is TGTGCCAGTAGTAAGCCCGGGTCGGGAGAGACCCAGTACTTC. This encodes CASSKPGSGETQYF. Reference TRBV19 and TRBJ2-5 genes cover what lies past the CDR3, so the full variable domain is DGGITQSPKYLFRKEGQNVTLSCEQNLNHDAMYWYRQDPGQGLRLIYYSQIVNDFQKGDIAEGYSVSREKKESFPLTVTSAQKNPTAFYLCASSKPGSGETQYFGPGTRLLVL.